These 30 T cell receptor beta chains came from one sample sequenced in a study of T cell responses to AZD1222 COVID-19 vaccine. Produced via immunoSEQ multiplex PCR; TCRdb's table is partial and in-frame only. The sample has some 120,000 clones; roughly 88% are singletons. The material sequenced was peripheral blood, taken on day 0 of AZD1222 vaccination. These TCRs come from an adult in good health.

Written as DNA, the CDR3 is TGTGCCAGCAGCACACGGGACAGGGGCCAAAACACTGAAGCTTTCTTT. Translating it yields CASSTRDRGQNTEAFF. V usage is TRBV7-8 and J usage is TRBJ1-1, with 10 bases identical to TRBD1. CDR1 is SGHVS and CDR2 is FQNEAQ in the germline V gene. The CDR3 covers 16 residues. V was clipped by 5 bases and J by 2 bases; unmatched bases: 8. Filled out from reference TRBV7-8 and TRBJ1-1, the complete variable domain reads GAGVSQSPRYKVAKRGQDVALRCDPISGHVSLFWYQQALGQGPEFLTYFQNEAQLDKSGLPSDRFFAERPEGSVSTLKIQRTQQEDSAVYLCASSTRDRGQNTEAFFGQGTRLTVV.

The chain is built from TRBV2 and TRBJ1-6; a weak D match, TRBD1 (5 bases). Looked up from germline, CDR1 is SNHLY and CDR2 is FYNNEI. Trimming stripped 2 bases from V and 10 bases from J, with 15 bases between. This CDR3 comprises 15 residues. CDR3 in DNA: TGTGCCAGCAGTGAAAGGAACCCTCGGGGGTCACCCCTCCACTTT. Its protein product is CASSERNPRGSPLHF.

This clone was counted only a few times. The chain links TRBV19 to TRBJ1-1, with unresolved D. V was trimmed by 6 bases and J by 0 bases, leaving 17 bases between them. The germline gives CDR1 LNHDA, CDR2 SQIVND (reference sequence). There are 16 residues in the CDR3. CDR3 nucleotides: TGTGCCAGTAGGGCCTCTGTAGGACGGATGAACACTGAAGCTTTCTTT. This translates into CASRASVGRMNTEAFF.

Concerning this clone itself: Germline is not matched at one junction end, which may reflect a read error. The chain joins TRBV5-1 to TRBJ1-2; 8 nucleotides match TRBD1. The CDR3 sequence is 16 residues long. From germline, CDR1 is SGHRS and CDR2 YFSETQ. CDR3 in amino acids: CASSSGTGTKNYGYIF. CDR3 DNA: TGCGCCAGCAGCTCCGGGACAGGAACCAAGAACTATGGCTACATCTTC. Based on the CDR3 plus reference TRBV5-1 and TRBJ1-2, the full variable domain is KAGVTQTPRYLIKTRGQQVTLSCSPISGHRSVSWYQQTPGQGLQFLFEYFSETQRNKGNFPGRFSGRQFSNSRSEMNVSTLELGDSALYLCASSSGTGTKNYGYIFGSGTRLTVV.

The chain couples TRBV5-1 to TRBJ1-2, with D possibly TRBD1 on 5 matching bases. The ends were cut back, 3 bases at V and 8 bases at J, with 17 bases in the middle. This CDR3 is built from 14 residues. Germline V gene lookup returns CDR1 SGHRS and CDR2 YFSETQ. Here the CDR3 reads CASSWDFPQGGYTF. The CDR3 DNA is TGCGCCAGCAGCTGGGATTTCCCTCAGGGAGGCTACACCTTC. The full variable domain, rest sourced from reference TRBV5-1 and TRBJ1-2, is KAGVTQTPRYLIKTRGQQVTLSCSPISGHRSVSWYQQTPGQGLQFLFEYFSETQRNKGNFPGRFSGRQFSNSRSEMNVSTLELGDSALYLCASSWDFPQGGYTFGSGTRLTVV.

The chain has TRBV4-1 and TRBJ1-6, with unresolved D. CDR3 size: 17 residues. V lost 4 bases, J lost 6 bases, and 19 bases lay in between. Germline CDR1 reads MGHRA; CDR2 reads YSYEKL. CDR3 sequence (DNA): TGCGCCAGCAGCCCCACCCAGGACCAGCACCTTAATTCACCCCTCCACTTT. Its protein is CASSPTQDQHLNSPLHF.

The rearrangement links TRBV2 to TRBJ2-5; tentative D call: TRBD1 (5 bases). Germline CDR1 is SNHLY and CDR2 is FYNNEI. The CDR3 is made up of 13 amino acids. V lost 5 bases and J lost 3, with 10 bases in between. CDR3: CASSLVGEETQYF. In DNA, the CDR3 is TGTGCCAGCAGTCTTGTAGGGGAAGAGACCCAGTACTTC.

The V and J genes are TRBV29-1 and TRBJ2-1; 12 nucleotides align to TRBD2. The germline V gene encodes CDR1 SQVTM and CDR2 ANQGSEA. J was trimmed by 7 bases and V by 2 bases; bases with no gene match: 6. This CDR3 region has 15 residues. DNA of the CDR3: TGCAGCGTTGAAAACACTAGCGGGAGGTCGAATGAGCAGTTCTTC. Its protein is CSVENTSGRSNEQFF.

The chain carries TRBV6-1 and TRBJ2-1; no reliable D call. Per the germline V gene, CDR1 is MNHNS and CDR2 is SASEGT. The CDR3 consists of 12 residues. Trimming removed 5 bases at V and 8 bases at J, with 10 bases between. The CDR3 is CASSPITYEQFF. The DNA for the CDR3 is TGTGCCAGCAGTCCGATCACTTATGAGCAGTTCTTC.

This chain joins TRBV6-2 or TRBV6-3 and TRBJ1-1; no firm D call. V was shortened by 4 bases and J by 1 base, with 13 bases between the two germline ends. Germline V lookup: CDR1 MNHEY, CDR2 SVGEGT. CDR3 length: 15 residues. The CDR3 coding sequence is TGTGCCAGCAGTTTGGACGGTCCTGGGAACACTGAAGCTTTCTTT. Its protein is CASSLDGPGNTEAFF.

The genes are TRBV9 and TRBJ2-1; maybe TRBD1 (6 bases). With 3 bases removed from V and 7 bases from J, the gap between germline ends came to 11 bases. Germline V gene lookup returns CDR1 SGDLS and CDR2 YYNGEE. This CDR3 region has 13 residues. The CDR3 DNA reads TGTGCCAGCAGCGAGACAGGTTTGAATGAGCAGTTCTTC. Translation gives CASSETGLNEQFF.

The chain is built from TRBV29-1 and TRBJ2-4, with 8 bases matching TRBD1. The ends lost 6 bases at V and 1 base at J; junction bases unmatched: 8. Germline V gene sequence: CDR1 SQVTM, CDR2 ANQGSEA. The CDR3 is 15 residues long. The CDR3 DNA reads TGCAGCGTCGCAGGGGGCACGTTCGCCAAAAACATTCAGTACTTC. Its translation is CSVAGGTFAKNIQYF.

The chain carries TRBV5-1 and TRBJ1-2; the D gene is possibly TRBD1 (6 bases). The CDR3 covers 14 residues. Germline V gene lookup returns CDR1 SGHRS and CDR2 YFSETQ. The V end was cut by 1 base, the J end by 7 bases, with 14 bases between. The CDR3 region has the DNA TGCGCCAGCAGCTTGAAAATAGAGGACAGTGGCTACACCTTC. Translation gives CASSLKIEDSGYTF.

V usage is TRBV3-1 (or the pseudogene TRBV3-2) and J usage is TRBJ1-1, with 9 bases aligning to TRBD1. CDR3 length: 16 amino acids. J was trimmed by 0 bases and V by 4 bases; bases with no gene match: 6. The V gene's germline CDR1 is LGHDT and CDR2 YNNKEL (reference sequence). CDR3 nucleotide sequence: TGTGCCAGCAGCCCCCGGACAGGGGACATGAACACTGAAGCTTTCTTT. Translated: CASSPRTGDMNTEAFF.

V is TRBV27 and J is TRBJ1-4; unclear D gene. The CDR3 spans 15 residues. Trimming pared 1 base from V and 4 bases from J, leaving 10 bases between. CDR1 and CDR2 from the germline V gene are MNHEY and SMNVEV (reference sequence). The CDR3 nucleotides read TGTGCCAGCAGTTTATTAGGGCAAAGTAATGAAAAACTGTTTTTT. Translating it yields CASSLLGQSNEKLFF.

The chain employs TRBV21-1 and TRBJ1-6. TRBV21-1 is classified as a pseudogene. The CDR3 totals 18 residues. The CDR3 DNA is TGTGCCAGCAGCAAAGTCTCTGGGGGGGGCGCGATTGATTCACCCCTCCACTTT. Translating gives CASSKVSGGGAIDSPLHF.

The CDR3 sequence: CASSISGTAPRGTEAFF. The CDR3 bases are TGTGCCAGCAGTATCTCCGGGACGGCCCCTCGAGGGACTGAAGCTTTCTTT. This rearrangement joins TRBV2 to TRBJ1-1; possibly TRBD1 for D (5 bases). The CDR3 has 17 residues. Trimming took off 5 bases at V and 5 bases at J, with 24 bases between the two ends. Germline CDR1 reads SNHLY; CDR2 reads FYNNEI.

This chain connects TRBV7-2 to TRBJ1-4; D might be TRBD1 (6 bases). The V end lost 6 bases, the J end lost 5 bases, and 13 bases lay between the germline ends. CDR1 is SGHTA, CDR2 FQGNSA, per germline. The CDR3 runs to 14 residues. The CDR3 DNA reads TGTGCCAGCAGTCTGGGGGGGCAAAATGAAAAACTGTTTTTT. It translates to CASSLGGQNEKLFF.

This chain uses TRBV14 with TRBJ2-2, with 12 bases aligning to TRBD1. The CDR3 runs 17 residues. V lost 4 bases, J lost 4 bases, and 7 bases stayed unmatched. Germline V lookup: CDR1 SGHDN, CDR2 FVKESK. CDR3 in DNA: TGTGCCAGCAGCCTCCGGGACAGGGGGCGAGCCACCGGGGAGCTGTTTTTT. Translation: CASSLRDRGRATGELFF.

V gene TRBV12-3 or TRBV12-4 combines with J gene TRBJ1-4; D unclear. The CDR3 loop spans 12 amino acids. V dropped 7 bases and J dropped 7 bases, with 10 bases sitting between them. Here the CDR3 reads CASKQLSEKLFF. For the CDR3, the DNA is TGTGCCAGCAAACAACTAAGTGAAAAACTGTTTTTT.

The V gene is TRBV3-1 (or the pseudogene TRBV3-2), the J gene TRBJ1-2; D may be TRBD1 (6 bases). Per germline, CDR1 LGHDT and CDR2 YNNKEL (reference sequence). The CDR3 is 15 residues long. V was trimmed by 3 bases and J by 4 bases, leaving 15 bases between them. This CDR3 is CASSHHRVGVYGYTF. The CDR3 coding sequence is TGTGCCAGCAGCCATCACAGGGTCGGGGTCTATGGCTACACCTTC.

The chain has TRBV4-3 and TRBJ2-7; a weak D match, TRBD2 (6 bases). Trimming removed 4 bases at V and 1 base at J, with 8 bases between. CDR1 LGHNA and CDR2 YSLEER come from the germline V gene. CDR3 length: 13 amino acids. Here the CDR3 reads CASSLGTSYEQYF. CDR3 in DNA: TGCGCCAGCAGCCTGGGGACTTCCTACGAGCAGTACTTC.

The chain recombines TRBV19 with TRBJ2-7; D is perhaps TRBD1 or TRBD2 (5 bases each). The CDR3 sequence is 12 residues long. Per the germline V gene, CDR1 is LNHDA and CDR2 is SQIVND (reference sequence). The ends were cut back, 3 bases at V and 3 bases at J, with 6 bases in the middle. In nucleotides, the CDR3 is TGTGCCAGTAGTATTGGGGGCTACGAGCAGTACTTC. It translates to CASSIGGYEQYF.

V usage is TRBV6-4 and J usage is TRBJ1-1; 8 nucleotides agree with TRBD1. Trimming removed 4 bases from V and 7 bases from J; junction bases left unmatched: 14. Germline-derived CDR1 and CDR2 are MRHNA and SNTAGT. The CDR3 is 16 residues long. The CDR3: CASSARPDRDGSEAFF. The CDR3 nucleotides read TGTGCCAGCAGTGCCCGACCGGACAGGGATGGTAGTGAAGCTTTCTTT.

The J gene is TRBJ1-6, the V gene TRBV18; 8 nucleotides agree with TRBD1. The CDR3 loop spans 18 amino acids. Looked up from germline, CDR1 is KGHSH and CDR2 is LQKENI. V gave up 3 bases and J gave up 0 bases; unmatched junction bases: 7. The CDR3: CASSPAGQASSYNSPLHF. The CDR3 DNA follows: TGTGCCAGCTCACCGGCGGGACAGGCGAGCTCCTATAATTCACCCCTCCACTTT. Full variable domain (outside the CDR3, taken from reference TRBV18 and TRBJ1-6): NAGVMQNPRHLVRRRGQEARLRCSPMKGHSHVYWYRQLPEEGLKFMVYLQKENIIDESGMPKERFSAEFPKEGPSILRIQQVVRGDSAAYFCASSPAGQASSYNSPLHFGNGTRLTVT.

This chain connects TRBV19 to TRBJ1-2; D might be TRBD1 (6 bases). CDR3 length: 16 residues. Deletions cut 3 bases from V and 4 bases from J, with 18 bases between. Germline V gives CDR1 LNHDA, CDR2 SQIVND (reference sequence). CDR3 nucleotides: TGTGCCAGTAGTATGACCCGGGGGGGCTCAGGCTATGGCTACACCTTC. This encodes CASSMTRGGSGYGYTF.

This clone was observed a single time. V gene TRBV7-2 combines with J gene TRBJ2-5, with a weak D call TRBD2 (7 bases). Germline V gene data show CDR1 as SGHTA and CDR2 as FQGNSA. CDR3 size: 14 residues. V gave up 0 bases and J gave up 5 bases, with 10 bases separating them. The CDR3 DNA is TGTGCCAGCAGCTTAGCGGGGAGGGGGGAGACCCAGTACTTC. Encoded protein: CASSLAGRGETQYF. Supplemented by reference TRBV7-2 and TRBJ2-5, the full variable domain reads GAGVSQSPSNKVTEKGKDVELRCDPISGHTALYWYRQSLGQGLEFLIYFQGNSAPDKSGLPSDRFSAERTGGSVSTLTIQRTQQEDSAVYLCASSLAGRGETQYFGPGTRLLVL.

The chain employs TRBV5-1 and TRBJ1-4; the D is unclear. The V end lost 0 bases, the J end lost 5 bases, and 11 bases lay between the germline ends. The CDR3 is 15 residues long. Per germline, CDR1 SGHRS and CDR2 YFSETQ. CDR3 nucleotide sequence: TGCGCCAGCAGCTTGGTGGCAGGAATGAATGAAAAACTGTTTTTT. Protein: CASSLVAGMNEKLFF.

This clone was detected once. The same CDR3 also results from other DNA sequences found in this sample. The rearrangement joins TRBV5-1 to TRBJ1-4; D uncertain. Germline values: CDR1 SGHRS, CDR2 YFSETQ. This CDR3 has 13 residues. The V and J ends lost 0 bases and 6 bases respectively, with 6 bases between them. This chain's CDR3 is CASSLGTYEKLFF. CDR3 DNA sequence: TGCGCCAGCAGCTTGGGGACGTATGAAAAACTGTTTTTT.

V gene TRBV6-2 or TRBV6-3 combines with J gene TRBJ2-1; D gene ambiguous. In germline, CDR1 is MNHEY, CDR2 SVGEGT. Trimming pared 2 bases from V and 0 bases from J, leaving 8 bases between. This CDR3 region has 15 residues. DNA of the CDR3: TGTGCCAGCAGTTACCGAGGAACCTCCTACAATGAGCAGTTCTTC. This gives the protein CASSYRGTSYNEQFF.